This T cell receptor (beta chain) is drawn from a study of cytomegalovirus exposure and HLA in healthy donors. At the level of the study: Researchers previously reported finding fewer than 140 million unique TCR beta sequences from 170 million or so T cells. Whole-study findings and limits: Cytomegalovirus association was listed for about 180 TCR beta chains. Across HLA loci, a later analysis found differing TCR association rates, with DRB1 most and HLA-C fewest. Some V segments could not be told apart, so they were left out, TRBV6-2 and TRBV6-3 among them.

Notes on this clone: Its antigen remains unidentified.

Germline CDR1 reads KGHSH; CDR2 reads LQKENI. The CDR3 spans 16 residues. The V and J ends lost 1 base and 3 bases respectively, with 16 bases between them. The study ran its PCR with 60 Vbeta and 13 Jbeta primers. Method: immunoSEQ multiplex PCR; TCRdb's copy keeps in-frame clones and lacks some. The sample has roughly 150,000 clones; roughly 80% are singletons. This chain links TRBV18 with TRBJ2-7; D might be TRBD1 (5 bases). Sequencing was performed on PBMCs. The receptor was isolated from a man between 18 and 35 years old in good health and CMV-seropositive. The DNA of the CDR3 is TGTGCCAGCTCACCACGAAGCACAGGCTCCCTCTACGAGCAGTACTTC. This sequence encodes CASSPRSTGSLYEQYF. The full variable domain, with the rest looked up from reference TRBV18 and TRBJ2-7, is NAGVMQNPRHLVRRRGQEARLRCSPMKGHSHVYWYRQLPEEGLKFMVYLQKENIIDESGMPKERFSAEFPKEGPSILRIQQVVRGDSAAYFCASSPRSTGSLYEQYFGPGTRLTVT.